A single sample gave rise to the 27 T cell receptor beta chains below, sequenced in a study of blood T cells in healthy people across ages. Using a J-beta primer mix together with a sample-barcoded 5' primer, a second PCR was run for roughly 6 to 12 cycles. From the 5' RACE reads, TCRdb called clonotypes with MiXCR, one entry per CDR3 protein. This repertoire shows fewer than 800,000 distinct CDR3 sequences, approximately 30% found once; its top ten account for less than 20%. Sequencing input: blood. These TCRs come from a woman aged 80 or over in good health.

This clonotype was seen many times. The chain has TRBV20-1 and TRBJ2-3; possibly TRBD1 for D (6 bases). V lost 4 bases, J lost 4 bases, and 12 bases lay in between. The CDR3 runs 13 residues. The V gene's germline CDR1 is DFQATT and CDR2 SNEGSKA (reference sequence). DNA of the CDR3: TGCAGTGCTAATACAGGGCCCTCAGATACGCAGTATTTT. Translating it yields CSANTGPSDTQYF.

A remark on this clonotype: At one boundary the junction diverges from the germline segment, which might be a read error. This chain connects TRBV6-5 to TRBJ2-2, with 7 bases identical to TRBD1. The germline V gene encodes CDR1 MNHEY and CDR2 SVGAGI. This CDR3 region has 17 residues. CDR3 sequence reads: CASSYSQGQVNTGERFF. The CDR3 DNA follows: TGTGCCAGCAGTTACTCCCAAGGACAGGTGAACACCGGGGAGCGGTTTTTT.

This clonotype showed up many times. The chain links TRBV5-1 to TRBJ2-5, with D perhaps matching TRBD1 or TRBD2 (6 bases each). The CDR3 runs to 13 residues. Germline CDR1 and CDR2: SGHRS and YFSETQ. Trimming cost V 6 bases and J 5 bases, with 14 bases left between them. The CDR3 coding sequence is TGCGCCAGCACCAGAAGGGGGGTCGAGACCCAGTACTTC. Protein sequence: CASTRRGVETQYF.

CDR3 nucleotides: TGCAGTGCTAGAGGGATTATAGGGGACAGGGCGTTCTTC. It encodes CSARGIIGDRAFF. V usage is TRBV20-1 and J usage is TRBJ2-1; 9 bases are shared with TRBD1. Per germline, CDR1 DFQATT and CDR2 SNEGSKA (reference sequence). This CDR3 comprises 13 residues. After removal of 1 base from V and 15 bases from J, the junction contained 10 bases not matched to a gene.

This clonotype appeared many times. The V and J genes are TRBV25-1 and TRBJ2-7, with unresolved D. The CDR3 is 14 residues long. Trimming removed 7 bases from V and 5 bases from J, with 18 bases in between. Germline loops: CDR1 MGHDK, CDR2 SYGVNS. Written as DNA, the CDR3 is TGTGCCAGCACCGAGACCGGTTTAAAAAACGAGCAGTACTTC. Its translation is CASTETGLKNEQYF.

This clonotype was counted only a few times. The V call is TRBV30, the J call TRBJ1-1; D is unresolved. Trimming took off 0 bases at V and 5 bases at J, with 10 bases between the two ends. Germline V lookup: CDR1 GTSNPN, CDR2 SVGIG (reference sequence). This CDR3 comprises 13 residues. As DNA, the CDR3 is TGTGCCTGGAGTGTACGGTTGGGGACTGAAGCTTTCTTT. It is translated as CAWSVRLGTEAFF.

This clonotype showed up many times. The chain employs TRBV9 and TRBJ1-5; 7 bases are shared with TRBD1. Germline CDR1 reads SGDLS; CDR2 reads YYNGEE. V gave up 3 bases and J gave up 6 bases; unmatched junction bases: 6. This CDR3 is built from 14 residues. This chain's CDR3 is CASSADREAQPQHF. CDR3 bases: TGTGCCAGCAGCGCCGACAGGGAGGCTCAGCCCCAGCATTTT.

The rearrangement uses TRBV6-5 and TRBJ2-1, with TRBD1 identical over 9 bases. The CDR3 is 13 amino acids. Germline lookup yields CDR1 MNHEY and CDR2 SVGAGI. Trimming removed 4 bases from V and 6 bases from J; junction bases left unmatched: 1. The CDR3 loop reads CASSWDRVNEQFF. CDR3 coding DNA: TGTGCCAGCAGTTGGGACAGGGTCAATGAGCAGTTCTTC.

Details on this clonotype: A junction boundary mismatches the germline segment, possibly from a read error. The chain recombines TRBV19 with TRBJ1-2, with D uncertain. Germline V gene data show CDR1 as LNHDA and CDR2 as SQIVND (reference sequence). The CDR3 totals 13 residues. The CDR3 sequence: CASSITARGGHTF. In DNA form, the CDR3 reads TGTGCCAGTAGTATCACGGCTCGGGGTGGCCACACCTTC. The entire variable domain, with the rest obtained from reference TRBV19 and TRBJ1-2, is as follows: DGGITQSPKYLFRKEGQNVTLSCEQNLNHDAMYWYRQDPGQGLRLIYYSQIVNDFQKGDIAEGYSVSREKKESFPLTVTSAQKNPTAFYLCASSITARGGHTFGSGTRLTVV.

This clonotype turned up a few times. V and J are TRBV27 and TRBJ1-2; TRBD1 aligns across 8 bases. The length of the CDR3 is 15 residues. V shed 4 bases and J 8 bases; nucleotides not matched to a gene: 12. Germline lookup yields CDR1 MNHEY and CDR2 SMNVEV (reference sequence). The CDR3 loop is CASSSSDRAGRGYTF. CDR3 DNA: TGTGCCAGCAGTTCGTCGGACAGGGCCGGGCGAGGCTACACCTTC.

In DNA form, the CDR3 reads TGCAGTGCTAGAGAGGCGGGGAGGAGGTACACTGAAGCTTTCTTT. Translated: CSAREAGRRYTEAFF. V gene TRBV20-1 combines with J gene TRBJ1-1; D unclear. V was clipped by 0 bases and J by 3 bases, with 14 bases between them. The germline CDR1 and CDR2 sequences are DFQATT and SNEGSKA (reference sequence). The CDR3 length is 15 residues.

This clonotype was found many times. The chain recombines TRBV7-9 with TRBJ1-2, with 8 bases lining up with TRBD1. The V segment lost 2 bases and the J segment 8 bases; nucleotides outside the gene matches: 10. There are 15 residues in the CDR3. CDR1 and CDR2 (germline): SEHNR, FQNEAQ (reference sequence). The CDR3 DNA reads TGTGCCAGCAGCTTATCAGGGGGCCGAAGCTGGGGCTACACCTTC. Amino acids: CASSLSGGRSWGYTF.

About this clonotype itself: This may be a read error: a much more frequent sequence differs by one nucleotide. The V gene is TRBV5-1, the J gene TRBJ2-1, with 10 nucleotides matching TRBD1. The junction had 6 bases not matched to a gene; V was cut back by 0 bases and J by 6 bases. The CDR3 contains 16 residues. Germline-derived CDR1 and CDR2 are SGHRS and YFSETQ. CDR3 loop: CASSLGWRQGANEQFF. DNA of the CDR3: TGCGCCAGCAGCTTGGGATGGCGACAGGGGGCCAATGAGCAGTTCTTC. Supplemented by reference TRBV5-1 and TRBJ2-1, the full variable domain reads KAGVTQTPRYLIKTRGQQVTLSCSPISGHRSVSWYQQTPGQGLQFLFEYFSETQRNKGNFPGRFSGRQFSNSRSEMNVSTLELGDSALYLCASSLGWRQGANEQFFGPGTRLTVL.

This clonotype was counted at least ten times. The V gene is TRBV12-3 or TRBV12-4, the J gene TRBJ2-7; D not resolved. Trimming took off 2 bases at V and 6 bases at J, with 14 bases between the two ends. This CDR3 spans 14 amino acids. The CDR3 here is CASSLIVDTGEQYF. The CDR3 region has the DNA TGTGCCAGCAGTTTAATCGTGGATACGGGCGAGCAGTACTTC.

As concerns this clonotype: This may arise from a read error, as a much more abundant clone is one base away. The V call is TRBV12-3 or TRBV12-4, the J call TRBJ2-7; perhaps TRBD2 as D (7 bases). This CDR3 has 12 residues. CDR3 loop: CAGREGGNEQYF. The CDR3, as DNA: TGTGCCGGCAGGGAGGGGGGGAACGAGCAGTACTTC.

This clonotype was counted many times. The chain links TRBV5-1 to TRBJ2-1, with 15 bases lining up with TRBD2. Germline lookup yields CDR1 SGHRS and CDR2 YFSETQ. V lost 0 bases and J lost 7; bases outside the gene matches: 2. The CDR3 is 16 amino acids. CDR3 in amino acids: CASSLGGTSGGNEQFF. In DNA form, the CDR3 reads TGCGCCAGCAGCTTGGGCGGGACTAGCGGGGGGAATGAGCAGTTCTTC.

This clonotype was picked up many times. The chain carries TRBV29-1 and TRBJ2-3, with 7 bases fitting TRBD2. V lost 3 bases, J lost 3 bases, and 6 bases stayed unmatched. The CDR3 covers 14 residues. Looked up from germline, CDR1 is SQVTM and CDR2 is ANQGSEA. The CDR3 protein is CSVEGRAETDTQYF. CDR3 DNA: TGCAGCGTTGAGGGGAGGGCAGAGACAGATACGCAGTATTTT.

Concerning this clonotype: The junction departs from the called germline gene at one end, perhaps through a read error. This chain joins TRBV5-5 and TRBJ1-4; 10 nucleotides agree with TRBD1. CDR3 length equals 14 residues. The germline gives CDR1 SGHKS, CDR2 YYEKEE (reference sequence). CDR3 region: CASSTGTGEEKLFF. The CDR3 nucleotides read TGCGCCAGCAGCACCGGGACAGGGGAAGAAAAACTGTTTTTT.

This clonotype was seen repeatedly, ten times or more. The rearrangement links TRBV7-8 to TRBJ1-2; 7 bases map to TRBD1. V dropped 4 bases and J dropped 5; count of bases not matched to a gene: 7. Per germline, CDR1 SGHVS and CDR2 FQNEAQ. The CDR3 has 14 residues. In DNA form, the CDR3 reads TGTGCCAGCAGCTCAACCCGACAGGGATATGGCTACACCTTC. It encodes CASSSTRQGYGYTF. Drawing the rest from reference TRBV7-8 and TRBJ1-2, the complete variable domain is GAGVSQSPRYKVAKRGQDVALRCDPISGHVSLFWYQQALGQGPEFLTYFQNEAQLDKSGLPSDRFFAERPEGSVSTLKIQRTQQEDSAVYLCASSSTRQGYGYTFGSGTRLTVV.

The V call is TRBV7-8, the J call TRBJ1-2; D is uncertain. CDR1 is SGHVS, CDR2 FQNEAQ, per germline. This CDR3 is 16 amino acids long. Trimming took off 1 base at V and 7 bases at J, with 19 bases between the two ends. The CDR3 region has the DNA TGTGCCAGCAGCTTAGGAATCGGATCTCCCCTGGGTGGCTACACCTTC. Amino acids: CASSLGIGSPLGGYTF.

This clonotype appeared a few times. The chain couples TRBV30 to TRBJ1-2, with D possibly being TRBD1 (5 bases). The length of the CDR3 is 12 residues. V lost 0 bases and J lost 8, with 10 bases in between. Germline values: CDR1 GTSNPN, CDR2 SVGIG (reference sequence). Here the CDR3 DNA reads TGTGCCTGGAGTGTTCAGCCAGGGGGCTACACCTTC. Translating it yields CAWSVQPGGYTF. The full variable domain, in which reference TRBV30 and TRBJ1-2 provide the parts outside the CDR3, is SQTIHQWPATLVQPVGSPLSLECTVEGTSNPNLYWYRQAAGRGLQLLFYSVGIGQISSEVPQNLSASRPQDRQFILSSKKLLLSDSGFYLCAWSVQPGGYTFGSGTRLTVV.

The J gene is TRBJ2-5, the V gene TRBV20-1; D may correspond to TRBD1 or TRBD2 (7 bases each). The end of the DNA is better explained by TRBJ2-7, so the J call may be wrong. From germline, CDR1 is DFQATT and CDR2 SNEGSKA (reference sequence). This CDR3 is built from 18 residues. The CDR3 bases are TGCAGTGCAGACCGGGACAGATCTTCGGCTGGCGGGAGCTACGAGCAGTACTTC. It is translated as CSADRDRSSAGGSYEQYF.

The CDR3 sequence is CASSLAQGLAGASSYNEQFF. DNA for the CDR3: TGCGCCAGCAGCTTGGCCCAGGGACTAGCGGGGGCGAGCTCCTACAATGAGCAGTTCTTC. The chain couples TRBV5-1 to TRBJ2-1; TRBD2 aligns across 14 bases. V shed 0 bases and J 0 bases; nucleotides not matched to a gene: 8. The CDR3 is 20 residues long. CDR1 and CDR2 (germline): SGHRS, YFSETQ.

V and J are TRBV24-1 and TRBJ1-1; 9 nucleotides line up with TRBD1. Germline V lookup: CDR1 KGHDR, CDR2 SFDVKD. V shed 3 bases and J 0 bases; nucleotides not matched to a gene: 1. CDR3 length: 15 residues. CDR3 amino acids: CATSDGTGMNTEAFF. Written as DNA, the CDR3 is TGTGCCACCAGTGATGGGACAGGGATGAACACTGAAGCTTTCTTT.

CDR3 region: CASSLNPSPSRNTEAFF. CDR3 coding DNA: TGCGCCAGCAGCTTGAATCCCTCTCCCTCACGGAACACTGAAGCTTTCTTT. The rearrangement joins TRBV5-1 to TRBJ1-1; D is undetermined. V was trimmed by 1 base and J by 1 base, leaving 17 bases between them. Germline V gives CDR1 SGHRS, CDR2 YFSETQ. This CDR3 has 17 amino acids.

In its sample, this clonotype was seen many times. The chain links TRBV4-2 to TRBJ2-4; 7 positions match TRBD1. Germline V CDR1 and CDR2: LGHNA, YNFKEQ. The CDR3 covers 16 residues. With 0 bases clipped from V and 7 bases from J, the junction kept 9 bases outside the gene matches. The CDR3 DNA sequence: TGTGCCAGCAGCCAAGAAAGGGGGCAAGTGGGGAACATTCAGTACTTC. Amino acid sequence: CASSQERGQVGNIQYF.

This clonotype was counted a few times. This rearrangement joins TRBV29-1 to TRBJ1-4; D perhaps matches TRBD1 (5 bases). This CDR3 spans 11 amino acids. Trimming pared 6 bases from V and 8 bases from J, leaving 10 bases between. CDR1 SQVTM and CDR2 ANQGSEA come from the germline V gene. CDR3 amino acids: CSVLWGEKLFF. The CDR3 DNA reads as TGCAGCGTCCTCTGGGGGGAAAAACTGTTTTTT.